This TCR beta chain was identified during a study of cytomegalovirus exposure and HLA in healthy donors. For the study at large: The study's early data release held about 77 million unique TCRs from HLA-typed donors. General study points: In a later analysis, V- and J-gene trimming of beta chains associated with a DCLRE1C missense variant, replicated independently. Previously analyzed data showed that most TCR beta V segments were productive at a frequency of about 90% or about 30%.

On this clone: Its antigen is unidentified.

The PCR employed 60 Vbeta primers together with 13 Jbeta primers. Only in-frame clones appear in the TCRdb table, and some are missing; sequencing was by immunoSEQ multiplex PCR. The repertoire includes 100,000 or so clones, around two thirds of them detected once, and approximately 5.8% sits in the top ten. The ends lost 4 bases at V and 5 bases at J; junction bases unmatched: 10. There are 16 residues in the CDR3. Germline lookup yields CDR1 MNHNS and CDR2 SASEGT. The chain uses TRBV6-1 and TRBJ1-1; 10 bases match TRBD1. The clonotype comes from a woman aged 25-40 years in good health and CMV-seropositive. Sequences were obtained from PBMCs. This CDR3 is CASSAQLTGGRTEAFF. The CDR3 DNA is TGTGCCAGCAGTGCTCAGCTGACAGGGGGCAGGACTGAAGCTTTCTTT.